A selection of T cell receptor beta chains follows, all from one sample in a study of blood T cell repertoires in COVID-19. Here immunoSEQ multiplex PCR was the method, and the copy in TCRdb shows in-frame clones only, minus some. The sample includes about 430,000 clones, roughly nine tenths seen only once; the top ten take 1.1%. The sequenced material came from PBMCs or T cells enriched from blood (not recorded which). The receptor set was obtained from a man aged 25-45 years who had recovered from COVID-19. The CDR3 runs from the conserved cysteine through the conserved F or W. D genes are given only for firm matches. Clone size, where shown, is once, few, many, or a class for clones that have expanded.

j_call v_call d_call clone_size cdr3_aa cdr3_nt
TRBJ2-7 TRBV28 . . CASRDYSFYEQYF TGTGCCAGCAGGGACTACTCCTTTTACGAGCAGTACTTC
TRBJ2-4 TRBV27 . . CASRTGVGNIQYF TGTGCCAGCAGGACGGGGGTAGGAAACATTCAGTACTTC
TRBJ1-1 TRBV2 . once CASSPTGLNTEAFF TGTGCCAGCAGCCCAACAGGATTGAACACTGAAGCTTTCTTT
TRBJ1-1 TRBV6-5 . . CASSYEQGTEAFF TGTGCCAGCAGTTACGAGCAGGGGACTGAAGCTTTCTTT
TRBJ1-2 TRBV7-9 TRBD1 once CASSWISGGGGYTF TGTGCCAGCAGCTGGATATCAGGGGGAGGTGGCTACACCTTC
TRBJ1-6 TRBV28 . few CASATNRESPLHF TGTGCCAGCGCAACAAACAGGGAGTCCCCCCTCCACTTT
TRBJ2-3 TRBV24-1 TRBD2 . CATSDLLAGADTQYF TGTGCCACCAGTGATTTACTAGCGGGTGCAGATACGCAGTATTTT
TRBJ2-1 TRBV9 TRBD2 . CASSVGSGASNEQFF TGTGCCAGCAGCGTAGGTAGCGGGGCCTCAAATGAGCAGTTCTTC
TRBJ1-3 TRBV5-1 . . CASSLAREGNTIYF TGCGCCAGCAGCTTGGCCAGGGAAGGAAACACCATATATTTT
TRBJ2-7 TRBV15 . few CATSRDWSSYEQYF TGTGCCACCAGCAGAGATTGGAGTTCCTACGAGCAGTACTTC
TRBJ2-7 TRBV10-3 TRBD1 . CAISATGVRDEQYF TGTGCCATCAGTGCGACAGGGGTACGAGACGAGCAGTACTTC
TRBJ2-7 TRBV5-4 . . CASSVDGYEQYF TGTGCCAGCAGCGTGGACGGGTACGAGCAGTACTTC
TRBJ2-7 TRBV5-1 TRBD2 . CASSYQLAGGPGEQYF TGCGCCAGCAGCTACCAACTAGCGGGAGGGCCTGGTGAGCAGTACTTC
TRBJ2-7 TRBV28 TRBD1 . CASSWDRFAYEQYF TGTGCCAGCAGTTGGGACAGGTTCGCCTACGAGCAGTACTTC
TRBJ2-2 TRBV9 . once CASSVPSGELFF TGTGCCAGCAGCGTCCCGTCCGGGGAGCTGTTTTTT
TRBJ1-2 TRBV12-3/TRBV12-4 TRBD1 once CASTPTGPWGYTF TGTGCCAGCACACCGACAGGGCCCTGGGGCTACACCTTC
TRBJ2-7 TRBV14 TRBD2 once CASSYRLAGAEQYF TGTGCCAGCAGCTATCGACTAGCGGGAGCCGAGCAGTACTTC
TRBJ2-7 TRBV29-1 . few CSAILGYRGSYEQYF TGCAGCGCCATCCTGGGGTATCGGGGCTCCTACGAGCAGTACTTC
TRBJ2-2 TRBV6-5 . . CASQDWGRDTGELFF TGTGCCAGCCAAGACTGGGGGCGAGACACCGGGGAGCTGTTTTTT
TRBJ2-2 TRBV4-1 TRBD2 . CASRRLAGGGTGELFF TGCGCCAGCAGGAGACTAGCGGGAGGAGGAACCGGGGAGCTGTTTTTT
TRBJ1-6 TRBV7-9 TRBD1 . CASSLVDTGVRNSPLHF TGTGCCAGCAGCTTAGTGGATACAGGGGTCCGAAATTCACCCCTCCACTTT
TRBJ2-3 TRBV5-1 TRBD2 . CASSTNPSGGDTQYF TGCGCCAGCAGTACCAACCCTAGCGGTGGGGATACGCAGTATTTT
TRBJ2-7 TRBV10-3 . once CAISEPRQEYYEQYF TGTGCCATCAGTGAGCCTAGACAGGAATACTACGAGCAGTACTTC
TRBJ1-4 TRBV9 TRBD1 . CASIQTGGEPSNEKLFF TGTGCCAGCATCCAAACAGGGGGGGAACCGAGTAATGAAAAACTGTTTTTT
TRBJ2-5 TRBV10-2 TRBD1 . CASSELTGERRETQYF TGCGCCAGCAGTGAGCTGACAGGGGAGCGGAGAGAGACCCAGTACTTC
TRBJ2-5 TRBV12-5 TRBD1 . CASGLTYRGRETQYF TGTGCTAGTGGTCTTACGTACAGGGGACGGGAGACCCAGTACTTC
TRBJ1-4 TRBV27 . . CASSSRGSREKLFF TGTGCCAGCAGTTCTAGGGGCAGCAGAGAAAAACTGTTTTTT
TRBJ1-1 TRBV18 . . CASSPPVNTEAFF TGTGCCAGCTCACCACCCGTGAACACTGAAGCTTTCTTT
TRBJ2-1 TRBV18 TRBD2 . CASSPPGLAGGGNEQFF TGTGCCAGCTCACCCCCCGGACTAGCGGGAGGTGGGAATGAGCAGTTCTTC
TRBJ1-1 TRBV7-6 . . CASSLVVGPATEAFF TGTGCCAGCAGCTTAGTGGTGGGCCCGGCCACTGAAGCTTTCTTT
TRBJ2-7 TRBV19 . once CASSIDARTYEQYF TGTGCCAGTAGTATAGACGCACGGACTTACGAGCAGTACTTC
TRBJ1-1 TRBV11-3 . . CASSLTANTEAFF TGTGCCAGCAGCTTGACAGCGAACACTGAAGCTTTCTTT
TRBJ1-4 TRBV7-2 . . CASSPDPRPRRGEKLFF TGTGCCAGCAGCCCGGACCCTCGACCGAGGCGGGGTGAAAAACTGTTTTTT
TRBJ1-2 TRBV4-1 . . CASSQDSPESGIGYTF TGCGCCAGCAGCCAAGATTCACCTGAGTCCGGGATTGGCTACACCTTC
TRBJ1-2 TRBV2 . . CASSVWEADGYTF TGTGCCAGCAGTGTTTGGGAAGCGGATGGCTACACCTTC
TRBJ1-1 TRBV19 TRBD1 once CASSEQGSTEAFF TGTGCCAGTTCTGAACAGGGGAGCACTGAAGCTTTCTTT
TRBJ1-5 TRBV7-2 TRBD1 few CASSLVGAGGGQPQHF TGTGCCAGCAGCTTAGTAGGTGCAGGGGGAGGACAGCCCCAGCATTTT
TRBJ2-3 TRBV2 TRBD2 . CASSSDPGLASDTQYF TGTGCCAGCAGTTCCGACCCGGGACTAGCATCAGATACGCAGTATTTT
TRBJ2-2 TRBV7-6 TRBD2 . CASSLLAGENTGELFF TGTGCCAGCAGCCTTCTAGCGGGAGAAAACACCGGGGAGCTGTTTTTT
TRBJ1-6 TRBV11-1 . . CASRGPQGSPLHF TGTGCCAGCCGCGGACCCCAGGGGTCACCCCTCCACTTT
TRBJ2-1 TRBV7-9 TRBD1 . CASSPHRGFSSYNEQFF TGTGCCAGCAGCCCCCACAGGGGTTTCAGCTCCTACAATGAGCAGTTCTTC
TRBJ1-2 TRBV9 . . CASSPYDRTNYGYTF TGTGCCAGCAGCCCGTATGACAGGACCAACTATGGCTACACCTTC
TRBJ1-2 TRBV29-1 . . CSVEATADSISF TGCAGCGTTGAAGCTACCGCGGACAGCATATCATTC
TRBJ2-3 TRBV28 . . CASSLYSTGDTQYF TGTGCCAGCAGTTTATACAGTACTGGAGATACGCAGTATTTT
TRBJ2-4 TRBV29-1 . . CSVEKAGENIQYF TGCAGCGTTGAAAAAGCGGGTGAAAACATTCAGTACTTC
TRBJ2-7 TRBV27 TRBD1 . CASSSPGTGSYEQYF TGTGCCAGCAGTTCTCCCGGGACAGGTTCTTACGAGCAGTACTTC
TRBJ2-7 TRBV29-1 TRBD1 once CSAQHGGQGLSYEQYF TGCAGCGCCCAACATGGGGGACAGGGGCTCTCCTACGAGCAGTACTTC
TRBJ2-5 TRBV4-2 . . CASSPLLGGGYETQYF TGTGCCAGCAGCCCCTTACTTGGAGGGGGCTACGAGACCCAGTACTTC
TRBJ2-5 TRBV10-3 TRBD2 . CAISEPTGGETQYF TGTGCCATCAGTGAGCCGACCGGGGGGGAGACCCAGTACTTC
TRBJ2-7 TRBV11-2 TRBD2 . CASSPLAGGSYEQYF TGTGCCAGCAGCCCGCTAGCGGGAGGATCCTACGAGCAGTACTTC